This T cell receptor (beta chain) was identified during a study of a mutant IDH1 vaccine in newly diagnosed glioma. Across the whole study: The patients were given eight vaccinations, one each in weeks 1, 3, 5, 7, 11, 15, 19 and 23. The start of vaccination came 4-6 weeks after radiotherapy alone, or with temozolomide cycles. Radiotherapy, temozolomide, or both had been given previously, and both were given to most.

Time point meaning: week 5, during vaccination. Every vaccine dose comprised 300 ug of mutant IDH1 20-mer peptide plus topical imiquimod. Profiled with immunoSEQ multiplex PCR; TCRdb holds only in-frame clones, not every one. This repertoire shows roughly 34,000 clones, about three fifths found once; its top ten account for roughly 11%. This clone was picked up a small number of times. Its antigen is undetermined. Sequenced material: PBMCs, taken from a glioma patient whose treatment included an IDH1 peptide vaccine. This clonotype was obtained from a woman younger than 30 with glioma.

The CDR3 sequence is CAIRPAGARNTEAFF. The CDR3 DNA is TGTGCCATCAGGCCCGCCGGGGCTCGGAACACTGAAGCTTTCTTT. This sequence joins TRBV10-3 and TRBJ1-1, with D perhaps TRBD1 (5 bases). In germline, CDR1 is ENHRY, CDR2 SYGVKD. This CDR3 region has 15 residues. V lost 6 bases to trimming and J lost 1 base, with 15 bases between them.